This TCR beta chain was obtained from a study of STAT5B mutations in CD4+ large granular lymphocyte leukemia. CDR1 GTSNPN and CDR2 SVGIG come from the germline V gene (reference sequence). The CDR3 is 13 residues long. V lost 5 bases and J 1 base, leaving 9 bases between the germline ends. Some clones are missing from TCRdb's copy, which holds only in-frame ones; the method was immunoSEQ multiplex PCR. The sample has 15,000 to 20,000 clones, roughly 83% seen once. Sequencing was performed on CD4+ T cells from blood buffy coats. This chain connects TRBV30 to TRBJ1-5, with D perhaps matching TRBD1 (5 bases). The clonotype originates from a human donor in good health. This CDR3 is CAWAGRSNQPQHF. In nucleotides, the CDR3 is TGTGCCTGGGCGGGACGGAGCAATCAGCCCCAGCATTTT.